This TCR beta chain was documented in a study of regulatory T cells in long-lasting Graves disease. Regarding time point: newly diagnosed GD, antithyroid drugs for less than 3 months. Preparation of the TCR library used RNA extracted from PBMCs. This clonotype was picked up many times. What it binds is not known. Assembly of TCR beta libraries relied on iRepertoire HTBI primers together with Arm-PCR of CDR3 regions. TCRdb reanalysed the multiplex PCR reads using MiXCR and keeps one entry per CDR3 protein. Counted here are more than 300,000 distinct CDR3 sequences, around 15% occurring once; the ten biggest clones make up approximately 21%. Findings and caveats of the study: TCR diversity was lower in persistent Graves' patients (versus newly diagnosed ones). Only peripheral blood was studied, not thyroid tissue. Gene preferences differed: TRBV28, TRBJ1-2, TRBJ2-5 in persistent cases.

The CDR3 has 16 amino acids. V shed 6 bases and J shed 5 bases, with 21 bases lying between them. Looked up from germline, CDR1 is SGHKS and CDR2 is YYEKEE (reference sequence). This TCR was sampled from a female donor with Graves disease. The sequencing used peripheral blood mononuclear cells (PBMCs), collected at new diagnosis, from a patient treated with antithyroid drugs. J is TRBJ2-1 and V is TRBV5-5; the D gene could be TRBD1 or TRBD2 (5 bases each). CDR3 nucleotides: TGTGCCAGCAACCCCCGGGGCGGTATTTTCAACAATGAGCAGTTCTTC. Amino acids: CASNPRGGIFNNEQFF.